This TCR beta chain derives from a study of cytomegalovirus exposure and HLA in healthy donors. Broader study findings: The authors listed 150 to 200 TCR beta chains as cytomegalovirus-associated.

The PCR ran on 60 Vbeta and 13 Jbeta primers. Repertoires were generated with immunoSEQ multiplex PCR, while TCRdb's copy carries only in-frame clones and drops some. The table includes about 140,000 clones, roughly 87% detected once. Germline values: CDR1 MNHEY, CDR2 SMNVEV (reference sequence). CDR3 size: 15 residues. V lost 6 bases and J lost 0, with 14 bases in between. This clone was seen only once. Antigen unknown. The chain recombines TRBV27 with TRBJ1-1; a weak D match, TRBD1 (6 bases). The source material was PBMCs. The sequence derives from a woman between 40 and 55 years old in good health and CMV-seronegative. This CDR3 reads CASRENRVLNTEAFF. CDR3 in DNA: TGTGCCAGCAGGGAAAACAGGGTTTTGAACACTGAAGCTTTCTTT.